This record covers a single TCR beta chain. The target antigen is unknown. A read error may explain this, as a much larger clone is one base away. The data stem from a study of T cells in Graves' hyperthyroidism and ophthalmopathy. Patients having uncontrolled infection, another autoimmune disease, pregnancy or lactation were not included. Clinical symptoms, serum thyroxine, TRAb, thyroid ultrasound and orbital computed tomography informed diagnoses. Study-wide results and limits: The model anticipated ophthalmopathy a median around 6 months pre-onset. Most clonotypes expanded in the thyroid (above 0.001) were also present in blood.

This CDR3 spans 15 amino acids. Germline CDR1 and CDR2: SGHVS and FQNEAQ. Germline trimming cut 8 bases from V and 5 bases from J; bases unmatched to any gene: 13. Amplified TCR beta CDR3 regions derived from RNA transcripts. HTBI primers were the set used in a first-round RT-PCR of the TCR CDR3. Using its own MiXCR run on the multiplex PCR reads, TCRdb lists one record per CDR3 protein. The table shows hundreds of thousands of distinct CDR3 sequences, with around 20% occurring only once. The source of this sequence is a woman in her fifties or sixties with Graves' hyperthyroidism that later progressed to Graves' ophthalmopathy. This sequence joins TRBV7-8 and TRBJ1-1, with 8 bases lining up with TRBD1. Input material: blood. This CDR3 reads CASGSGTGVGTEAFF. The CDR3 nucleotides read TGTGCCAGCGGCTCCGGGACAGGTGTTGGTACTGAAGCTTTCTTT.